The 32 T cell receptor beta chains below all came from one sample that was sequenced in a study of T cell changes during pregnancy in multiple sclerosis. TCRdb's table, derived via immunoSEQ multiplex PCR, lists solely in-frame clones and lacks some. The sample lists tens of thousands of clones; 85% to 95% were seen once. Sequences were derived from CD4+ T cells from peripheral blood mononuclear cells, sampled after pregnancy. The receptors come from a female donor in good health, enrolled as a control in a pregnancy study.

The chain links TRBV30 to TRBJ1-1; TRBD1 aligns across 7 bases. The CDR3 totals 13 residues. J was trimmed by 4 bases and V by 5 bases; bases with no gene match: 7. Germline V gives CDR1 GTSNPN, CDR2 SVGIG (reference sequence). In nucleotides, the CDR3 is TGTGCCTGGCAAAATAACAGGGGCACTGAAGCTTTCTTT. As protein: CAWQNNRGTEAFF.

This clone was counted a single time. The gene calls are TRBV6-6 and TRBJ2-7; tentatively, D is TRBD2 (6 bases). The germline V gene has CDR1 MNHNY and CDR2 SVGAGI (reference sequence). The V end lost 5 bases, the J end lost 2 bases, and 13 bases lay between the germline ends. CDR3 size: 14 residues. The CDR3 sequence: CASSTGTATYEQYF. The DNA for the CDR3 is TGTGCCAGCAGTACCGGGACTGCAACCTACGAGCAGTACTTC.

In DNA, the CDR3 is TGTGCCAGCAGCTCGGCGACTAGCGGGATCCAAGAGACCCAGTACTTC. Encoded protein: CASSSATSGIQETQYF. The chain carries TRBV5-6 and TRBJ2-5, with TRBD2 identical over 11 bases. The CDR3 covers 16 residues. J gave up 1 base and V 3 bases, and 5 bases lay outside the gene matches. Germline CDR1 and CDR2: SGHDT and YYEEEE.

The chain employs TRBV11-3 and TRBJ2-5, with 12 bases identical to TRBD2. In germline, CDR1 is SGHNT, CDR2 YENEEA. The CDR3 loop spans 15 amino acids. The ends lost 4 bases at V and 2 bases at J; junction bases unmatched: 2. CDR3 nucleotides: TGTGCCAGCAGCTCCGGACTAGCGGGACAAGAGACCCAGTACTTC. Its translation is CASSSGLAGQETQYF.

The genes are TRBV4-2 and TRBJ2-7; weak D call: TRBD2 (5 bases). Germline assignment: CDR1 LGHNA and CDR2 YNFKEQ. The CDR3 length is 14 residues. Trimming cost V 0 bases and J 2 bases, with 8 bases left between them. CDR3 loop: CASSQEALAYEQYF. As DNA, the CDR3 is TGTGCCAGCAGCCAAGAGGCACTAGCCTACGAGCAGTACTTC.

The V and J genes are TRBV5-6 and TRBJ1-2, with D maybe TRBD1 (5 bases). V dropped 7 bases and J dropped 0 bases, with 10 bases sitting between them. CDR3 length: 13 amino acids. Germline CDR1 and CDR2: SGHDT and YYEEEE. The CDR3 spells CASGGVANYGYTF. In DNA, the CDR3 is TGTGCCAGCGGAGGGGTAGCTAACTATGGCTACACCTTC.

V gene TRBV11-1 combines with J gene TRBJ2-1, with 9 bases aligning to TRBD2. The CDR3 spans 16 residues. The germline V gene has CDR1 SGHAT and CDR2 FQDESV (reference sequence). Unmatched junction bases numbered 13, after V lost 4 bases and J lost 9 bases. The CDR3 DNA reads TGTGCCAGCAGCTGGGTGGGCGCGGGAGGGCCCGGTGAGCAGTTCTTC. Protein sequence: CASSWVGAGGPGEQFF.

This clone was recorded only once. The gene calls are TRBV28 and TRBJ2-7; 7 nucleotides agree with TRBD2. The CDR3 totals 13 residues. Trimming took 6 bases from V and 3 from J; bases not matched to a gene: 5. Germline CDR1 is MDHEN and CDR2 is SYDVKM. CDR3 amino acids: CASRGGPYYEQYF. The DNA for the CDR3 is TGTGCCAGCAGGGGAGGGCCCTACTACGAGCAGTACTTC. Full variable domain (rest looked up from reference TRBV28 and TRBJ2-7): DVKVTQSSRYLVKRTGEKVFLECVQDMDHENMFWYRQDPGLGLRLIYFSYDVKMKEKGDIPEGYSVSREKKERFSLILESASTNQTSMYLCASRGGPYYEQYFGPGTRLTVT.

V gene TRBV7-2 combines with J gene TRBJ2-2; 7 bases are shared with TRBD1. Germline V lookup: CDR1 SGHTA, CDR2 FQGNSA. CDR3 length: 17 amino acids. The ends lost 6 bases at V and 0 bases at J; junction bases unmatched: 10. CDR3 amino acids: CASRFRTGASNTGELFF. DNA for the CDR3: TGTGCCAGCAGATTCAGGACAGGCGCCTCGAACACCGGGGAGCTGTTTTTT.

The V gene is TRBV6-6, the J gene TRBJ2-3; D unresolved. Germline V gene sequence: CDR1 MNHNY, CDR2 SVGAGI (reference sequence). V lost 4 bases, J lost 5 bases, and 4 bases lay in between. The CDR3 spans 11 residues. The chain's CDR3 is CASSSQDTQYF. The CDR3 nucleotides are TGTGCCAGCAGTTCCCAAGATACGCAGTATTTT.

This clone was seen only once. The V gene is TRBV6-5, the J gene TRBJ2-5; weak D call: TRBD2 (6 bases). Trimming stripped 0 bases from V and 0 bases from J, with 8 bases between. The CDR3 contains 15 residues. Germline V gene lookup returns CDR1 MNHEY and CDR2 SVGAGI. The CDR3 reads CASSYSGGHQETQYF. In DNA form, the CDR3 reads TGTGCCAGCAGTTACTCGGGGGGTCACCAAGAGACCCAGTACTTC.

The chain recombines TRBV2 with TRBJ2-3, with TRBD1 identical over 8 bases. The CDR3 contains 15 residues. In germline, CDR1 is SNHLY, CDR2 FYNNEI. V shed 5 bases, J shed 3 bases, and the junction held 7 bases outside the gene matches. CDR3 nucleotide sequence: TGTGCCAGCAGTCCCGGACAGGGTGGGACAGATACGCAGTATTTT. This translates into CASSPGQGGTDTQYF.

The rearrangement links TRBV19 to TRBJ2-3, with D possibly TRBD1 on 5 matching bases. The CDR3 contains 15 residues. The V gene lost 3 bases and the J gene lost 1 base, with 11 bases spanning the gap. Germline lookup yields CDR1 LNHDA and CDR2 SQIVND (reference sequence). The DNA for the CDR3 is TGTGCCAGTAGTATCCGGCCACAGGGCACAGATACGCAGTATTTT. This sequence encodes CASSIRPQGTDTQYF.

This clone was counted only a few times. The gene calls are TRBV6-5 and TRBJ1-2; TRBD1 matches at 9 bases. V was pared by 5 bases and J by 5 bases, with 6 bases of the junction left unmatched. CDR3 size: 14 residues. Per the germline V gene, CDR1 is MNHEY and CDR2 is SVGAGI. CDR3 sequence (DNA): TGTGCCAGCAGTAAGGACAGGGGAGTGTATGGCTACACCTTC. Translated, it gives CASSKDRGVYGYTF.

The chain has TRBV27 and TRBJ2-7; 8 bases match TRBD1. With 7 bases clipped from V and 9 bases from J, the junction kept 14 bases outside the gene matches. Germline V CDR1 and CDR2: MNHEY, SMNVEV (reference sequence). The CDR3 loop spans 14 amino acids. The CDR3 spells CASTLGLGQGSQYF. Here the CDR3 DNA reads TGTGCCAGCACCCTGGGCCTAGGACAGGGCTCGCAGTACTTC.

V is TRBV19 and J is TRBJ2-3; TRBD2 might be the D (6 bases). The germline V gene has CDR1 LNHDA and CDR2 SQIVND (reference sequence). Trimming removed 5 bases from V and 1 base from J, with 10 bases in between. The CDR3 runs 14 residues. The CDR3 protein is CASSRGAGTDTQYF. CDR3 in DNA: TGTGCCAGTAGTCGCGGGGCAGGCACAGATACGCAGTATTTT.

In its sample, this clone was seen once. The chain links TRBV27 to TRBJ1-2, with 7 bases aligning to TRBD1. V trimming: 5 bases; J trimming: 1 base; junction bases outside the gene matches: 10. Germline assignment: CDR1 MNHEY and CDR2 SMNVEV (reference sequence). The CDR3 is 16 residues long. The CDR3 loop reads CASSPVGRGINYGYTF. The CDR3 region has the DNA TGTGCCAGCAGTCCCGTTGGCAGGGGGATTAACTATGGCTACACCTTC.

The chain employs TRBV5-1 and TRBJ2-3; TRBD1 is a possible D gene (6 bases). Germline-derived CDR1 and CDR2 are SGHRS and YFSETQ. The length of the CDR3 is 15 residues. With 6 bases removed from V and 0 bases from J, the gap between germline ends came to 14 bases. The DNA for the CDR3 is TGCGCCAGCAAACTGGACAGACCTAGCACAGATACGCAGTATTTT. It is translated as CASKLDRPSTDTQYF.

The chain joins TRBV2 to TRBJ2-1; the match to TRBD1 covers 9 bases. CDR3 length equals 12 residues. From germline, CDR1 is SNHLY and CDR2 FYNNEI. V lost 5 bases, J lost 12 bases, and 5 bases stayed unmatched. The CDR3 region is CASSLPGQGQFF. In DNA form, the CDR3 reads TGTGCCAGCAGTTTGCCGGGACAGGGGCAGTTCTTC.

V gene TRBV7-2 combines with J gene TRBJ1-1; D might be TRBD1 (6 bases). This CDR3 spans 13 amino acids. The germline gives CDR1 SGHTA, CDR2 FQGNSA. Trimming took off 5 bases at V and 5 bases at J, with 12 bases between the two ends. CDR3 residues: CASSRDRRTEAFF. The CDR3 coding sequence is TGTGCCAGCAGCCGCGACAGGCGTACTGAAGCTTTCTTT.

The rearrangement uses TRBV6-6 and TRBJ1-2; no firm D call. The CDR3 spans 13 residues. Trimming cost V 6 bases and J 8 bases, with 16 bases left between them. The germline CDR1 and CDR2 sequences are MNHNY and SVGAGI (reference sequence). The CDR3 region is CASRVGGLEGYTF. As DNA, the CDR3 is TGTGCCAGCAGGGTCGGAGGGCTCGAAGGCTACACCTTC.

The chain employs TRBV30 and TRBJ2-7; 7 bases agree with TRBD2. Germline assignment: CDR1 GTSNPN and CDR2 SVGIG (reference sequence). J lost 3 bases, V lost 4 bases, and 12 bases had no gene match. The CDR3 is 15 residues long. The CDR3, as DNA: TGTGCCTGGACCCCAAGCAGCGGGATAATCTACGAGCAGTACTTC. Its protein product is CAWTPSSGIIYEQYF. Combining the CDR3 with reference TRBV30 and TRBJ2-7 gives the whole variable domain SQTIHQWPATLVQPVGSPLSLECTVEGTSNPNLYWYRQAAGRGLQLLFYSVGIGQISSEVPQNLSASRPQDRQFILSSKKLLLSDSGFYLCAWTPSSGIIYEQYFGPGTRLTVT.

The chain carries TRBV18 and TRBJ2-7; D is undetermined. Trimming removed 2 bases from V and 4 bases from J, with 12 bases in between. The CDR3 is made up of 14 amino acids. The germline CDR1 and CDR2 sequences are KGHSH and LQKENI. For the CDR3, the DNA is TGTGCCAGCTCACCATTGGCAGGCCGGTACGAGCAGTACTTC. Translation gives CASSPLAGRYEQYF.

The chain recombines TRBV30 with TRBJ1-1; D is undetermined. V was shortened by 0 bases and J by 8 bases, with 7 bases between the two germline ends. Germline V gives CDR1 GTSNPN, CDR2 SVGIG (reference sequence). The CDR3 extends over 11 amino acids. The CDR3 bases are TGTGCCTGGAGTGTAAGTCGGGAAGCTTTCTTT. Translation gives CAWSVSREAFF. Together with reference TRBV30 and TRBJ1-1, the CDR3 gives the full variable domain: SQTIHQWPATLVQPVGSPLSLECTVEGTSNPNLYWYRQAAGRGLQLLFYSVGIGQISSEVPQNLSASRPQDRQFILSSKKLLLSDSGFYLCAWSVSREAFFGQGTRLTVV.

The V call is TRBV6-1, the J call TRBJ2-7, with a weak D call TRBD2 (5 bases). Trimming shortened V by 7 bases and J by 2 bases, and 12 bases separated the two germline ends. The CDR3 is 13 residues long. From germline, CDR1 is MNHNS and CDR2 SASEGT. In DNA form, the CDR3 reads TGTGCCAGCAAGGAGGAGTGGGCCTACGAGCAGTACTTC. It codes for CASKEEWAYEQYF.

This clone is deemed medium-sized. This chain connects TRBV7-8 to TRBJ2-7; 9 bases align to TRBD1. Germline CDR1 and CDR2: SGHVS and FQNEAQ. With 7 bases clipped from V and 2 bases from J, the junction kept 3 bases outside the gene matches. CDR3 length equals 13 residues. The CDR3 DNA reads as TGTGCCAGCACCTGGGACAGGGCCTACGAGCAGTACTTC. Protein sequence: CASTWDRAYEQYF.

The chain combines TRBV5-4 with TRBJ1-1, with 8 bases matching TRBD1. The germline V gene has CDR1 SGHNT and CDR2 YYREEE (reference sequence). V shed 6 bases and J 4 bases; nucleotides not matched to a gene: 8. The CDR3 is 14 amino acids. The CDR3 reads CASKRQGTGTEAFF. CDR3 DNA sequence: TGTGCCAGCAAGAGACAGGGGACGGGCACTGAAGCTTTCTTT. Complete variable domain (other parts from reference TRBV5-4 and TRBJ1-1): ETGVTQSPTHLIKTRGQQVTLRCSSQSGHNTVSWYQQALGQGPQFIFQYYREEENGRGNFPPRFSGLQFPNYSSELNVNALELDDSALYLCASKRQGTGTEAFFGQGTRLTVV.

The chain links TRBV6-5 to TRBJ2-7, with TRBD1 matching 10 bases. Trimming cost V 5 bases and J 10 bases; bases outside gene matches: 5. The CDR3 length is 12 residues. Germline V gene lookup returns CDR1 MNHEY and CDR2 SVGAGI. The CDR3 spells CASSAGQGVQYF. CDR3 coding DNA: TGTGCCAGCAGTGCCGGACAGGGGGTACAGTACTTC.

The chain is built from TRBV4-2 and TRBJ2-7, with 9 bases lining up with TRBD2. Per the germline V gene, CDR1 is LGHNA and CDR2 is YNFKEQ. This CDR3 contains 16 residues. V lost 3 bases, J lost 2 bases, and 8 bases stayed unmatched. The CDR3 is CASSQAMTSGPYEQYF. CDR3 nucleotides: TGTGCCAGCAGCCAGGCGATGACTAGCGGTCCCTACGAGCAGTACTTC.

This chain connects TRBV5-1 to TRBJ2-7, with 10 bases aligning to TRBD2. V lost 4 bases and J lost 6; bases outside the gene matches: 10. CDR3 size: 15 residues. The germline gives CDR1 SGHRS, CDR2 YFSETQ. The CDR3 DNA reads as TGCGCCAGCAGCCTGGATGTAGCGGGAGGAACCGAGCAGTACTTC. Translated, it gives CASSLDVAGGTEQYF.

J is TRBJ2-3 and V is TRBV14, with D maybe TRBD2 (6 bases). CDR3 length: 13 residues. CDR1 is SGHDN and CDR2 is FVKESK in the germline V gene. Trimming removed 3 bases at V and 6 bases at J, with 10 bases between. Here the CDR3 reads CASSHGGSDTQYF. In DNA form, the CDR3 reads TGTGCCAGCAGCCATGGGGGGTCGGATACGCAGTATTTT.

The chain employs TRBV27 and TRBJ2-1; 10 nucleotides agree with TRBD2. The germline V gene encodes CDR1 MNHEY and CDR2 SMNVEV (reference sequence). The CDR3 loop spans 15 amino acids. The V gene end was trimmed by 2 bases and the J gene end by 9 bases; junction bases not matched to a gene: 7. This CDR3 reads CASSLGLAAFGEQFF. The CDR3 DNA sequence: TGTGCCAGCAGTTTAGGACTAGCGGCGTTCGGTGAGCAGTTCTTC.